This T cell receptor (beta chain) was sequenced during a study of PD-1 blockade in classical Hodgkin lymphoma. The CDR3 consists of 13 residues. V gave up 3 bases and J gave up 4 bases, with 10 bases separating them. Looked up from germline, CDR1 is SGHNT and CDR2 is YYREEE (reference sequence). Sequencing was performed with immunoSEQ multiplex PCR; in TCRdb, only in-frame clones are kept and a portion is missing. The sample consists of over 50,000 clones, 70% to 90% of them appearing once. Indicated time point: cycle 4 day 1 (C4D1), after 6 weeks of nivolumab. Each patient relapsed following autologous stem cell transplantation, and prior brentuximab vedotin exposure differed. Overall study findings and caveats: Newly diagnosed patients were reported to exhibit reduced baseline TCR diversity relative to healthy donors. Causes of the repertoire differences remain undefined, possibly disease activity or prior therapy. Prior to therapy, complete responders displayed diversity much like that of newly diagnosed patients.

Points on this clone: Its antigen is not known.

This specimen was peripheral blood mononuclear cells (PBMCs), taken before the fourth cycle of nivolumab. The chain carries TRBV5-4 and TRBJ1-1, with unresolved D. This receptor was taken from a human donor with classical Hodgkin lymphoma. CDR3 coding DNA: TGTGCCAGCAGCTCCGGACCGGTCACTGAAGCTTTCTTT. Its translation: CASSSGPVTEAFF.